This TCR beta chain was captured by sequencing in a study of response to subunit inactivated influenza vaccine. TCRdb passed the RT-PCR reads through MiXCR, listing each CDR3 protein once. This table has 500,000 to 750,000 distinct CDR3 sequences, about 15% appearing once. The trim removed 4 bases at V and 1 base at J, leaving 10 bases unmatched. In germline, CDR1 is LGHDT, CDR2 YNNKEL (reference sequence). The CDR3 consists of 18 residues. This chain links TRBV3-1 with TRBJ2-3, with TRBD2 matching 11 bases. This TCR was recovered from a man between 50 and 59 years old who received an inactivated influenza vaccine. The sequences come from PBMCs from blood, collected about 13 days after vaccination. The CDR3 DNA reads TGTGCCAGCAGCCCCGAGGCTAGCGGGGGGCTCGGCACAGATACGCAGTATTTT. Its protein is CASSPEASGGLGTDTQYF.